This T cell receptor (beta chain) was obtained from a study of blood T cells in healthy people across ages. Study-wide results and limits: Greater diversity and more naive CD4+ cells were seen in long-lived donors than in aged donors.

The people who gave samples were healthy Caucasians from Russia, aged about 6 to 95. Primers used in a second PCR of roughly 7 to 12 cycles were a sample-barcoded 5' primer and a J-beta primer mix. Each of the cDNA molecules was tagged by a template-switch adaptor with 12 random nucleotides. TCRdb re-called the 5' RACE reads through MiXCR, storing one row per CDR3 protein. The sample yields some 710,000 distinct CDR3 sequences, 22% seen once. This clonotype was picked up a small number of times. Its target is unknown. V was shortened by 4 bases and J by 4 bases, with 6 bases between the two germline ends. The CDR3 length is 11 residues. In germline, CDR1 is DFQATT, CDR2 SNEGSKA (reference sequence).

The receptor comes from an older man in good health. The sequencing sample was made of blood. The chain employs TRBV20-1 and TRBJ2-3; D not resolved. In DNA form, the CDR3 reads TGCAGTGCTAACAGCGCAGATACGCAGTATTTT. Its translation is CSANSADTQYF.